Presented here are 12 T cell receptor beta chains from one specimen sequenced in a study of OX40 agonist ivuxolimab in advanced cancers. Using immunoSEQ multiplex PCR, the repertoire was profiled, and TCRdb retains in-frame clones only, with some absent. The sample lists about 30,000 clones, just over 90% occurring once. The material was CD4+ or CD8+ T cells sorted from blood, obtained in a trial of the OX40 agonist ivuxolimab. The receptors here all came from an adult with an advanced solid tumor such as melanoma, head and neck, liver or kidney cancer.

J is TRBJ2-7 and V is TRBV12-5; TRBD1 aligns across 8 bases. Germline assignment: CDR1 LGHNT and CDR2 FRNRAP. This CDR3 is 15 amino acids long. V shed 5 bases and J 2 bases; nucleotides not matched to a gene: 8. The CDR3 coding sequence is TGTGCTAGTGGTGAGCTGGGACAGGACCCCTACGAGCAGTACTTC. Encoded protein: CASGELGQDPYEQYF.

J is TRBJ2-2 and V is TRBV6-1; D is uncertain. CDR3 length: 13 amino acids. V gave up 0 bases and J gave up 4 bases, with 3 bases separating them. Germline lookup yields CDR1 MNHNS and CDR2 SASEGT. This CDR3 is CASSEASTGELFF. The CDR3 region has the DNA TGTGCCAGCAGTGAAGCCAGCACCGGGGAGCTGTTTTTT.

The J gene is TRBJ2-2, the V gene TRBV28, with a tentative D call TRBD1 (6 bases). The CDR3 runs 15 residues. Trimming pared 4 bases from V and 1 base from J, leaving 10 bases between. Per the germline V gene, CDR1 is MDHEN and CDR2 is SYDVKM. The CDR3 DNA follows: TGTGCCAGCAGTTGGGGACAAGAGAACACCGGGGAGCTGTTTTTT. It yields the protein CASSWGQENTGELFF. Drawing the rest from reference TRBV28 and TRBJ2-2, the complete variable domain is DVKVTQSSRYLVKRTGEKVFLECVQDMDHENMFWYRQDPGLGLRLIYFSYDVKMKEKGDIPEGYSVSREKKERFSLILESASTNQTSMYLCASSWGQENTGELFFGEGSRLTVL.

V and J are TRBV28 and TRBJ2-1, with D possibly being TRBD1 or TRBD2 (5 bases each). Germline CDR1 is MDHEN and CDR2 is SYDVKM. This CDR3 has 14 amino acids. Trimming took 3 bases from V and 10 from J, leaving 16 bases between them. The DNA of the CDR3 is TGTGCCAGCAGTTTTATAGGGGAGACTTGGGAGCAGTTCTTC. It encodes CASSFIGETWEQFF. The full variable domain, its missing parts supplied by reference TRBV28 and TRBJ2-1, is DVKVTQSSRYLVKRTGEKVFLECVQDMDHENMFWYRQDPGLGLRLIYFSYDVKMKEKGDIPEGYSVSREKKERFSLILESASTNQTSMYLCASSFIGETWEQFFGPGTRLTVL.

This chain joins TRBV7-9 and TRBJ1-4, with 10 nucleotides matching TRBD1. CDR1 SEHNR and CDR2 FQNEAQ come from the germline V gene (reference sequence). The CDR3 spans 17 residues. Trimming at V came to 3 bases and at J to 0 bases, leaving 4 bases not matched to a gene. CDR3 in amino acids: CASSFRTGGSTNEKLFF. CDR3 nucleotides: TGTGCCAGCAGCTTCCGGACAGGGGGATCAACTAATGAAAAACTGTTTTTT.

The chain couples TRBV4-1 to TRBJ1-2; D possibly corresponds to TRBD1 (6 bases). Looked up from germline, CDR1 is MGHRA and CDR2 is YSYEKL. V lost 3 bases to trimming and J lost 8 bases, with 10 bases between them. The CDR3 runs 12 residues. Here the CDR3 reads CASSQGAQGYTF. The CDR3 region has the DNA TGCGCCAGCAGCCAGGGGGCGCAGGGCTACACCTTC.

This rearrangement joins TRBV4-3 to TRBJ2-1; D is possibly TRBD1 or TRBD2 (5 bases each). The CDR3 has 15 amino acids. V was trimmed by 3 bases and J by 8 bases, leaving 17 bases between them. The V gene's germline CDR1 is LGHNA and CDR2 YSLEER. CDR3 nucleotides: TGCGCCAGCAGCCAGGGCAGGGACCCCTTTTATGAGCAGTTCTTC. Amino acid sequence: CASSQGRDPFYEQFF.

The CDR3 DNA reads as TGTGCCAGCAGCAGGACGGACGGGTACACTGAAGCTTTCTTT. It is translated as CASSRTDGYTEAFF. This chain links TRBV5-5 with TRBJ1-1; D is uncertain. The CDR3 consists of 14 residues. Germline-derived CDR1 and CDR2 are SGHKS and YYEKEE (reference sequence). Deletions cut 4 bases from V and 3 bases from J, with 13 bases between.

Only a few counts were recorded for this clone. The genes are TRBV4-3 and TRBJ2-1, with 13 bases that match TRBD2. The V and J ends lost 4 bases and 7 bases, in that order; junction bases with no gene match: 10. The CDR3 consists of 17 residues. Per germline, CDR1 LGHNA and CDR2 YSLEER. CDR3 residues: CASSRGTSGMRGNEQFF. The CDR3 region has the DNA TGCGCCAGCAGCCGGGGGACTAGCGGGATGCGCGGGAATGAGCAGTTCTTC.

The DNA for the CDR3 is TGTGCCAGCAGCCAATCGGCGCAGGGAAGAACTGAAGCTTTCTTT. Protein: CASSQSAQGRTEAFF. The chain employs TRBV16 and TRBJ1-1; the D gene is possibly TRBD1 (5 bases). Trimming shortened V by 0 bases and J by 5 bases, and 13 bases separated the two germline ends. Germline V lookup: CDR1 KGHSY, CDR2 FQNENV. The CDR3 runs 15 residues.

The chain is built from TRBV5-5 and TRBJ2-7; D not resolved. The CDR3 has 15 amino acids. V lost 0 bases and J 0 bases, leaving 10 bases between the germline ends. Germline lookup yields CDR1 SGHKS and CDR2 YYEKEE (reference sequence). The CDR3 loop reads CASSLGRARSYEQYF. DNA of the CDR3: TGTGCCAGCAGCTTGGGGAGAGCTCGCTCCTACGAGCAGTACTTC.

The V and J genes are TRBV19 and TRBJ1-2; no clear D gene. Trimming shortened V by 5 bases and J by 4 bases, and 5 bases separated the two germline ends. CDR1 is LNHDA and CDR2 is SQIVND in the germline V gene (reference sequence). CDR3 size: 11 residues. The CDR3 DNA reads TGTGCCAGTAGTGATTTCTATGGCTACACCTTC. As protein: CASSDFYGYTF.